These T cell receptor beta chains were read from a single sample in a study of blood T cells in healthy people across ages. TCRdb itself ran the 5' RACE reads through MiXCR, one entry per CDR3 protein. The sample has about 780,000 distinct CDR3 sequences, about 47% seen once. Input material: blood. Receptor source: a man at least 80 years old in good health. Each CDR3 is given with its conserved first and last residue. D genes are given only for firm matches. Clone size, where shown, is once, few, many, or a class for clones that have expanded.

j_gene	abundance	v_gene	d_gene	CDR3nt	CDR3aa
TRBJ2-7	-	TRBV6-2/TRBV6-3	-	TGTGCCAGCAGTTTTGGGGGGGCAGCGTACGAGCAGTACTTC	CASSFGGAAYEQYF
TRBJ1-5	-	TRBV6-5	TRBD1	TGTGCCAGCAGCCAACAGGGGTATCAGCCCCAGCATTTT	CASSQQGYQPQHF
TRBJ1-4	-	TRBV5-1	-	TGCGCCAGCAGCCCAGAGCCGGTGGGCGGGGGTGAAAAACTGTTTTTT	CASSPEPVGGGEKLFF
TRBJ2-5	few	TRBV11-3	TRBD2	TGTGCCAGCAGCACGGGACTAGCGGGAGAGGGAGAGACCCAGTACTTC	CASSTGLAGEGETQYF
TRBJ1-5	many	TRBV5-5	-	TGTGCCAGCAGCTTGATCTGGGGGGAAAATCAGCCCCAGCATTTT	CASSLIWGENQPQHF
TRBJ2-2	-	TRBV4-2	TRBD1	TGTGCCAGCAGCCCCGTAAGGGGACAGCACACCGGGGAGCTGTTTTTT	CASSPVRGQHTGELFF
TRBJ2-5	few	TRBV20-1	-	TGCAGTGCTAGAGTTGAGACCCAGTACTTC	CSARVETQYF
TRBJ1-1	-	TRBV11-2	-	TGTGCCAGCAGCTCCTCCCGGGGAAAAGCTTTCTTT	CASSSSRGKAFF
TRBJ2-1	few	TRBV2	TRBD2	TGTGCCACCGCACTAGCGGGAGGCTACAATGAGCAGTTCTTC	CATALAGGYNEQFF
TRBJ2-3	-	TRBV4-3	-	TGCGCCAGCAGCCAAGATGGGGTCACAGATACGCAGTATTTT	CASSQDGVTDTQYF
TRBJ1-5	-	TRBV7-2	-	TGTGCCAGCAGCTTAGGGGTAGGGAACGGTCAGCCCCAGCATTTT	CASSLGVGNGQPQHF
TRBJ2-7	-	TRBV4-1	TRBD1	TGCGCCAGCAGCCAACCGGACAGGGAGAAGTCCTACGAGCAGTACTTC	CASSQPDREKSYEQYF
TRBJ2-5	many	TRBV20-1	TRBD2	TGCAGTGCTAGAGCTCCCCTCCGACTAGCGGGAACTAGGAATGAGCAGTACTTC	CSARAPLRLAGTRNEQYF
TRBJ2-3	once	TRBV10-3	-	TGTGCCATCAGTGGGCAAACTAGCACAGATACGCAGTATTTT	CAISGQTSTDTQYF
TRBJ2-7	-	TRBV4-2	-	TGTGCCAGCAGCCAAGACTTTCGAGCGTCCAACGAGCAGTACTTC	CASSQDFRASNEQYF
TRBJ2-5	few	TRBV5-1	-	TGCGCCAGCAGCCCCTACACCCCAACGGAGACCCAGTACTTC	CASSPYTPTETQYF
TRBJ2-7	-	TRBV3-1	TRBD2	TGTGCCAGCAGCCCCTACCGGGCGGGAGGGCAGAACGAGCAGTACTTC	CASSPYRAGGQNEQYF
TRBJ1-1	once	TRBV30	-	TGTGTCTGGAGAGATGGACGGAACACTGAAGCTTTCTTT	CVWRDGRNTEAFF
TRBJ2-5	-	TRBV7-6	-	TGTGCCAGCAGCCAGGTCCCCAGCGGCCTACAAGAGACCCAGTACTTC	CASSQVPSGLQETQYF
TRBJ2-5	-	TRBV20-1	-	TGCAGTGCTAGCTCCGGGGCCACGGTACAAGAGACCCAGTACTTC	CSASSGATVQETQYF
TRBJ2-3	few	TRBV10-3	-	TGTGCCATCAGTGGTGGTAGTTCGACAGATACGCAGTATTTT	CAISGGSSTDTQYF
TRBJ1-1	-	TRBV6-2/TRBV6-3	-	TGTGCCAGCAGCAAGGGGCCTCGGGGGAGCACTGAAGCTTTCTTT	CASSKGPRGSTEAFF
TRBJ1-1	-	TRBV6-2/TRBV6-3	-	TGTGCCAGCGCTAGGAACACTGAAGCTTTCTTT	CASARNTEAFF
TRBJ1-5	-	TRBV7-2	-	TGTGCCAGCAACCCGACAGTCCTAGCGGAATGGAGCGATACGCAGCATTTT	CASNPTVLAEWSDTQHF
TRBJ1-1	-	TRBV20-1	TRBD1	TGCAGTGCTATGGCTACTGGACAGGGGACTTCAGGGGGATCTGAAGCTTTCTTT	CSAMATGQGTSGGSEAFF
TRBJ2-1	many	TRBV29-1	TRBD2	TGCAGCACCGGACTAGCGGGAAGGGGAGAGCAGTTCTTC	CSTGLAGRGEQFF
TRBJ2-1	-	TRBV4-3	-	TGCGCCAGCAGCCAAGCTAACCAGGCGATCTACAATGAGCAGTTCTTC	CASSQANQAIYNEQFF
TRBJ2-3	-	TRBV7-3	TRBD1	TGTGCCAGCAGCTTAACTAACCAGGGGGCCAGCCCGAGCACAGATACGCAGTATTTT	CASSLTNQGASPSTDTQYF
TRBJ2-1	-	TRBV28	TRBD2	TGTGCCAGCAGTCGAAGCGGGAGTACAAATGAGCAGTTCTTC	CASSRSGSTNEQFF
TRBJ1-5	-	TRBV7-2	-	TGTGCCAGCAGCCGGGGCGGACAGATCAGCAATCAGCCCCAGCATTTT	CASSRGGQISNQPQHF
TRBJ2-7	few	TRBV28	-	TGTGCCAGCAGTCGGTCAGGGGATCTCTACGAGCAGTACTTC	CASSRSGDLYEQYF
TRBJ2-5	once	TRBV20-1	TRBD2	TGCAGTGCTAGGGCTAGCGGGGATAATGAGCAGTACTTC	CSARASGDNEQYF
TRBJ2-5	many	TRBV7-2	-	TGTGCCAGCCAGGAGAGGTCAGGCCAAGAGACCCAGTACTTC	CASQERSGQETQYF
TRBJ2-1	-	TRBV6-1	-	TGTGCCAGCAGTGAATTCTTTGGCGAGCAGTTCTTC	CASSEFFGEQFF
TRBJ2-7	-	TRBV18	TRBD2	TGTGCCAGCTCACTAAATCGACGGGGGACTAGCTACGAGCAGTACTTC	CASSLNRRGTSYEQYF
TRBJ2-2	-	TRBV5-6	TRBD2	TGTGCCAGCAGCTTTTGGGGACTAGAAAGATTCGCCCCGAACACCGGGGAGCTGTTTTTT	CASSFWGLERFAPNTGELFF
TRBJ1-1	-	TRBV7-6	-	TGTGCCAGCAGCTTGACAGAAATGAACACTGAAGCTTTCTTT	CASSLTEMNTEAFF
TRBJ2-1	-	TRBV29-1	-	TGCAGCGTTGAAGACTCAGGCGAGGGGTTCTTC	CSVEDSGEGFF
TRBJ1-5	-	TRBV3-1	TRBD1	TGTGCCAGCATCGGAATTAGACAGGACAGGGGGGCTCAGCCCCAGCATTTT	CASIGIRQDRGAQPQHF
TRBJ2-1	-	TRBV6-5	-	TGTGCCAGCAGTTCCCTGGACGGTTTCCAAGAGACCCAGTTCTTC	CASSSLDGFQETQFF
TRBJ2-3	-	TRBV4-2	-	TGTGCCAGCAGCCTTCCGGGGACTAGCACAGATACGCAGTATTTT	CASSLPGTSTDTQYF
TRBJ1-2	few	TRBV5-1	-	TGCGCCAGCGCCCCAGGCGTCAGGGGTTTCGATGGCTACACCTTC	CASAPGVRGFDGYTF
TRBJ2-7	-	TRBV3-1	-	TGTGCCAGCAGCCAACCGACCCCAGGGAGCGAGCAGTACTTC	CASSQPTPGSEQYF
TRBJ2-3	-	TRBV12-3/TRBV12-4	TRBD2	TGTGCCAGCAGTTTCCTTCGAGCGGGGCCGCAGTATTTT	CASSFLRAGPQYF